This T cell receptor beta chain was retrieved from a study of blood T cells in healthy people across ages. Germline V gene sequence: CDR1 SGDLS, CDR2 YYNGEE. This CDR3 has 17 residues. Next came a second PCR, run for about 7 to 12 cycles, which used a sample-barcoded 5' primer along with a J-beta primer mix. Each CDR3 protein gets one entry after TCRdb re-called the 5' RACE reads with MiXCR. Counted here are 800,000 to 900,000 distinct CDR3 sequences, less than 80% occurring once; the ten biggest clones make up around a quarter. The V gene is TRBV9, the J gene TRBJ2-5; 8 bases fit TRBD2. The J call is doubtful: the DNA matches TRBJ2-7 better. This clonotype was sampled from a man younger than 45 in good health. The sequenced material came from blood. The CDR3 DNA sequence: TGTGCCAGCAGCGTAGGCGGTAGCGGGGTCGGGAGTTACGAGCAGTACTTC. Protein: CASSVGGSGVGSYEQYF.